This TCR beta chain emerged from a study of blood T cell repertoires in COVID-19 (TCRdb year 2020). Turning to the overall study: Collaborator samples came from the United States, Italy and Spain and covered acute and convalescent phases of COVID-19. Nearly every sample came with metadata listing a de-identified subject ID, COVID-19 status, age in years and sex. Samples were obtained from the ongoing ImmuneRACE study (first 160 participants) and from about 1,300 subjects provided by 6 global collaborators. The repertoires were released in a freely available public database intended as a resource for research on the immune response to SARS-CoV-2. HLA class I and class II types, where available, came from metadata supplied by the sample provider rather than from assay-based typing. Deeply sampled blood TCRbeta repertoires from subjects exposed to, actively infected with, or recovered from COVID-19 were included in the dataset. The prospective study material was composed of cDNA or gDNA derived from T cells, B-cell-depleted T cells, or PBMCs. Broader findings and caveats from the paper: Clinical and demographic metadata were provided uncurated, with the amount varying by source and participant.

Counted from cysteine to phenylalanine, this CDR3 has 16 amino acids. The read is trimmed to its CDR3 DNA, 48 bases read in frame from base 1. V has 1 base trimmed and J has 6 bases trimmed; junction bases matching no gene number 7. CDR1 and CDR2, looked up from the germline V gene, are SGHAT and FQNNGV. Collaborating institutions collected whole blood in K2EDTA tubes following their own protocols. Collaborator samples were shipped for TCRbeta analysis as frozen whole blood, isolated PBMCs, or DNA extracted from either sample type. A note on this clone: Its specific antigen is unknown. The sample holds no much larger clone one base away, and base qualities are not on file.

The immunoSEQ Assay, a bias-controlled multiplex PCR, was used to amplify TCRbeta CDR3 regions from genomic DNA. The source study handled its data this way. Within the assay, amplification of reference gene primers was used to estimate how many nucleated cells each sample contained. Sequence reads were collapsed and filtered to measure the absolute abundance of every unique TCRbeta CDR3 rearrangement. For each sample, productive Simpson clonality was calculated as the square root of Simpson's diversity index over productive rearrangements. Imported from immuneACCESS, the table was reduced by TCRdb to in-frame sequences with V and J called. These copies leave out some clones; in studies compared against another copy, an unresolved V gene accounts for under half, and the cause of the remainder is not known. V, J and clone size are taken as reported in that table, and D and trimming were inferred from the DNA itself. Recorded for this sample are 68,000 or so clones; roughly 78% of them occurred a single time. Around 32% of the sample comes from the top ten.

Here the chain combines TRBV11-2 and TRBJ2-1, and 9 junctional nucleotides match TRBD2. Sequencing was performed on peripheral blood. The TCR comes from a human donor in a cohort sampled during active COVID-19. The nucleotide sequence reads TGTGCCAGCAGCTTAGTAGGGTCTAGCGGGGTCAATGAGCAGTTCTTC. Translation gives CASSLVGSSGVNEQFF.